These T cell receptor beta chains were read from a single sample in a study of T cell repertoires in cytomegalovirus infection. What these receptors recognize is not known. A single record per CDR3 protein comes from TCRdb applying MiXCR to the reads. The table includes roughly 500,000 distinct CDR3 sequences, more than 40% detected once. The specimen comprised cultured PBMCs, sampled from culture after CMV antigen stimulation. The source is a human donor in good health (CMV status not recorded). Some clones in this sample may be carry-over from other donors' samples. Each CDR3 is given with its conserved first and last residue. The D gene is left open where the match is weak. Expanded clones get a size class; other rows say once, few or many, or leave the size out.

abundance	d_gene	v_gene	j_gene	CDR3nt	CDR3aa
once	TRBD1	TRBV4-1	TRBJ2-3	TGCGCCAGCAGCCAAGATGGGACAGGCTCTACAGATACGCAGTATTTT	CASSQDGTGSTDTQYF
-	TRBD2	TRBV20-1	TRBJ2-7	TGCAGTGCTCCCCCCATAGCGGGACCGGGGGAGCAGTACTTC	CSAPPIAGPGEQYF
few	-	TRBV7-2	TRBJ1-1	TGTGCCAGCAGCGTGTTCACACTGAACACTGAAGCTTTCTTT	CASSVFTLNTEAFF
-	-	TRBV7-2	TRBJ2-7	TGTGCCAGCAGCTTAGGCCCAGGGTCCTATATAGAGAGGGAGCAGTACTTC	CASSLGPGSYIEREQYF
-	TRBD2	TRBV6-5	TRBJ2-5	TGTGCCAGCAGTTACTTGCGGGAGGGCCGGGAGACCCAGTACTTC	CASSYLREGRETQYF
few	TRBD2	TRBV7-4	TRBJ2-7	TGTGCCAGCAGCTTAGGGGGGACTAGCGTGGAGATGCCCTACGAGCAGTACTTC	CASSLGGTSVEMPYEQYF
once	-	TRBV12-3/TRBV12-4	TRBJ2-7	TGTGCCAGCAGTTTCCGGCGGGATCCCTCCTACGAGCAGTACTTC	CASSFRRDPSYEQYF
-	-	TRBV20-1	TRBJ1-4	TGCAGTGCTAGAGTGGGCCCCTCTGCGGATGAAAAACTGTTTTTT	CSARVGPSADEKLFF
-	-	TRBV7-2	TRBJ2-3	TGTGCCAGCAGGCAGTCTGATACGCAGTATTTT	CASRQSDTQYF
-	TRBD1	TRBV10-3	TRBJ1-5	TGTGCCACCCGGACAGGGGTTGAAAATCAGCCCCAGCATTTT	CATRTGVENQPQHF
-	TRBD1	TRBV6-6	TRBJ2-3	TGTGCCAGCAGCGAGGGGACAGGGAGGGCAGATACGCAGTATTTT	CASSEGTGRADTQYF
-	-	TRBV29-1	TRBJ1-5	TGCAGCGTTGCCGGCGGGACGGATGATCAGCCCCAGCATTTT	CSVAGGTDDQPQHF
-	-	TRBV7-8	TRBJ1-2	TGTGCCAGCGGCCCCGCCAGGACCGGCACCGCTGGCTATGGCTACACCTTC	CASGPARTGTAGYGYTF
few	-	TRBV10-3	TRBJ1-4	TGTGCCATCAGTGAAGGGGGTACTAATGAAAAACTGTTTTTT	CAISEGGTNEKLFF
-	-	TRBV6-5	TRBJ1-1	TGTGCCAGCAGCTCCAGAGGGGTCACTGAAGCTTTCTTT	CASSSRGVTEAFF
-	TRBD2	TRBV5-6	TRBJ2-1	TGTGCCAGCAGCTCCCTCTCGTGGCGGGAGGGGGATGAGCAGTTCTTC	CASSSLSWREGDEQFF
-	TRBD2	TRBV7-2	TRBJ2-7	TGTGCCAGCAGCTCGTTAGCGGGGGGGCGGAACGAGCAGTACTTC	CASSSLAGGRNEQYF
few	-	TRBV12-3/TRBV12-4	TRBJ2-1	TGTGCCAGCAGTTCCAGCGTCGGCTACAATGAGCAGTTCTTC	CASSSSVGYNEQFF
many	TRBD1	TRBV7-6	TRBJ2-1	TGTGCCAGCAGCTCCCAGAGACAGGGCCATGAGCAGTTCTTC	CASSSQRQGHEQFF
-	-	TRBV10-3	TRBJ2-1	TGTGCCATCAGTCTCGATAACAATGAGCAGTTCTTC	CAISLDNNEQFF
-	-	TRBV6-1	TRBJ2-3	TGTGCCAGCAGTGTTGGACTCCTGGCGGGAGATACGCAGTATTTT	CASSVGLLAGDTQYF
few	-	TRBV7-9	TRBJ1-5	TGTGCCAGCAGCAGCCTTCGGGGGCCCCAGCATTTT	CASSSLRGPQHF
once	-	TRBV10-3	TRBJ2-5	TGTGCCATCAGTGAGTCAGGTGGAGGACAAGAGACCCAGTACTTC	CAISESGGGQETQYF
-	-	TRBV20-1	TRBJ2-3	TGCAGTGCCGGGCTAAACACAGATACGCAGTATTTT	CSAGLNTDTQYF
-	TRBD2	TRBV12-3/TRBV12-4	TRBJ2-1	TGTGCCAGCAGAAAGACTAGCGGGAGTCCCAATGAGCAGTTCTTC	CASRKTSGSPNEQFF
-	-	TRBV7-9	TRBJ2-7	TGTGCCAGCAGCTCCCCGACAGCATACGAGCAGTACTTC	CASSSPTAYEQYF
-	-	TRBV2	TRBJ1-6	TGTGCCAGCAGTACAGGACCTCTAAATTCACCCCTCCACTTT	CASSTGPLNSPLHF
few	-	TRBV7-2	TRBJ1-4	TGTGCCAGCAGCTTAAACCCCCCCTTACACAACAGGGTTAATGAAAAACTGTTTTTT	CASSLNPPLHNRVNEKLFF
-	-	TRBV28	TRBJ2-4	TGTGCCAGCAGCATACTAAAAATTAAGGGCAGGAAAGGGTTAGCCAAAAACATTCAGTACTTC	CASSILKIKGRKGLAKNIQYF